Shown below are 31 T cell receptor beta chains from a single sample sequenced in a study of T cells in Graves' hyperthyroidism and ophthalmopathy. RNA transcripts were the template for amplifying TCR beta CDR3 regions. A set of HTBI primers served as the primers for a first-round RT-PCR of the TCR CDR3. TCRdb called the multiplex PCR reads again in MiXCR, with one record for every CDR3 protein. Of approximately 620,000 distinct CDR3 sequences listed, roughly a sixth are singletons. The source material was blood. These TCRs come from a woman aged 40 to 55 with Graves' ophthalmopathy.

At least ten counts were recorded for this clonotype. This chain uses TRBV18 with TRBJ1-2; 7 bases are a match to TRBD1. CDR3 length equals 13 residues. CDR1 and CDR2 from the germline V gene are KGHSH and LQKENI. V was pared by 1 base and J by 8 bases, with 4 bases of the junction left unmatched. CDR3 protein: CASSPLGQDGYTF. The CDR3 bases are TGTGCCAGCTCACCACTCGGACAGGACGGCTACACCTTC.

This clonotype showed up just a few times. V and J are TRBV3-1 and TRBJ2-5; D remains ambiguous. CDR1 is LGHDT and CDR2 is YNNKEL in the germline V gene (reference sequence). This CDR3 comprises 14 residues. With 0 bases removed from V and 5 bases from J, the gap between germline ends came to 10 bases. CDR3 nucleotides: TGTGCCAGCAGCCAAGATTTCGATGGGGAGACCCAGTACTTC. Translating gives CASSQDFDGETQYF.

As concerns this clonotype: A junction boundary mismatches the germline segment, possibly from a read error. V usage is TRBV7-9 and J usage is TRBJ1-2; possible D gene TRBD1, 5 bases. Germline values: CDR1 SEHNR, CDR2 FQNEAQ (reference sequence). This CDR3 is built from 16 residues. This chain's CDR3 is CASSLAYTQVNYGYTF. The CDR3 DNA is TGTGCCAGCAGCCTAGCGTATACACAGGTTAACTATGGCTACACCTTC.

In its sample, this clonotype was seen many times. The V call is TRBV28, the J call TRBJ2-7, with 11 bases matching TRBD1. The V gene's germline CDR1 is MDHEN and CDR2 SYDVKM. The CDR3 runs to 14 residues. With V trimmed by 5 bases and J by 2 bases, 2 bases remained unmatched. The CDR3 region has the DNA TGTGCCAGCAGTAGGGACAGGGGGGCCTACGAGCAGTACTTC. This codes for CASSRDRGAYEQYF.

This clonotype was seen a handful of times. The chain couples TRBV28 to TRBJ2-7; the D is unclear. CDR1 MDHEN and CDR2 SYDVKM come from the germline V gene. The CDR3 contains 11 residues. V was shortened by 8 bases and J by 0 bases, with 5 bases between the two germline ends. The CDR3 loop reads CASVSSYEQYF. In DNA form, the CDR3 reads TGTGCCAGCGTTAGCTCCTACGAGCAGTACTTC.

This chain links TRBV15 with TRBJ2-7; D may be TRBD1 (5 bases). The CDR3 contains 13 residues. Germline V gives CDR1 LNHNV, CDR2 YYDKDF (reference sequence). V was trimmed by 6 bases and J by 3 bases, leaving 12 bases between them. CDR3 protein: CATRPGADYEQYF. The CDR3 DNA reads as TGTGCCACCAGGCCTGGGGCCGACTACGAGCAGTACTTC.

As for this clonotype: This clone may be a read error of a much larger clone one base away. CDR3 sequence: CASSTWSRELFF. As DNA, the CDR3 is TGTGCCAGCAGCACCTGGTCCCGGGAGCTGTTTTTT. This chain joins TRBV7-9 and TRBJ2-2; D is ambiguous. This CDR3 spans 12 amino acids. Germline V CDR1 and CDR2: SEHNR, FQNEAQ (reference sequence). Trimming shortened V by 5 bases and J by 9 bases, and 10 bases separated the two germline ends.

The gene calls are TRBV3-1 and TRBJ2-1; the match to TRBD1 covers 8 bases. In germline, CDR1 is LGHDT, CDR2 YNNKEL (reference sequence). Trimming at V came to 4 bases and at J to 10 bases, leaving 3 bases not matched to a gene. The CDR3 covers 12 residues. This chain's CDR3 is CASSPRTGEQFF. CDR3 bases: TGTGCCAGCAGCCCTCGGACAGGGGAGCAGTTCTTC.

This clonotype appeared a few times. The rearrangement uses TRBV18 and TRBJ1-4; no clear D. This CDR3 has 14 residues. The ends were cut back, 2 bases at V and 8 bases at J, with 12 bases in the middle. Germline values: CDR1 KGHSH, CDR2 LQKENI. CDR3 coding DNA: TGTGCCAGCTCACCAGGCGGGTTTCTCGAAAAACTGTTTTTT. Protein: CASSPGGFLEKLFF.

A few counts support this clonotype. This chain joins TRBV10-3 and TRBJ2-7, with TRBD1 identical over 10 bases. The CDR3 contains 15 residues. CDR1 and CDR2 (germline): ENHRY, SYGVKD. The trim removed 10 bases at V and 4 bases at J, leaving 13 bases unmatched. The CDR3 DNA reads TGTGCCACCTTAGAGACAGGGGGCAATAATTACGAGCAGTACTTC. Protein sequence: CATLETGGNNYEQYF.

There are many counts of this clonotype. CDR3 residues: CASSLRQANQPQHF. The CDR3 DNA reads TGTGCCAGCAGTTTAAGACAGGCGAATCAGCCCCAGCATTTT. V gene TRBV12-3 or TRBV12-4 combines with J gene TRBJ1-5, with D possibly being TRBD1 (6 bases). The CDR3 sequence is 14 residues long. V was pared by 2 bases and J by 4 bases, with 9 bases between.

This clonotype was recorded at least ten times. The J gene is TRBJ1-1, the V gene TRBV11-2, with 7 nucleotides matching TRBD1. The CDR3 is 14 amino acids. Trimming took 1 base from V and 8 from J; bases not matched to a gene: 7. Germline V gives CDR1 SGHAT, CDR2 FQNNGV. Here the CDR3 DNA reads TGTGCCAGCAGCTTAGCGCAGGGGGAGACCGAAGCTTTCTTT. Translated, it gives CASSLAQGETEAFF.

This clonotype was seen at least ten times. Here the CDR3 reads CASSPQPLNTDTQYF. CDR3 coding DNA: TGTGCCAGCAGCCCCCAGCCTCTAAACACAGATACGCAGTATTTT. The chain couples TRBV11-2 to TRBJ2-3; no clear D gene. The length of the CDR3 is 15 residues. V dropped 5 bases and J dropped 2 bases, with 14 bases sitting between them. Germline V gene lookup returns CDR1 SGHAT and CDR2 FQNNGV.

DNA for the CDR3: TGTGCCAGCAGTTCAAGTGTCTCAGGGGGGAAGGGTGGCTACACCTTC. Protein: CASSSSVSGGKGGYTF. The J gene is TRBJ1-2, the V gene TRBV12-3 or TRBV12-4, with 7 nucleotides matching TRBD1. V lost 4 bases to trimming and J lost 7 bases; unmatched junction nucleotides: 15. This CDR3 is 16 amino acids long.

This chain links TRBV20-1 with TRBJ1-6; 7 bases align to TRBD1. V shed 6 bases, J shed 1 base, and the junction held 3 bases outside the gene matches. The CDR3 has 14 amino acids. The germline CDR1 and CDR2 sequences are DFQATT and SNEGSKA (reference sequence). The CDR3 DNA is TGCAGTGCAACAGGGGATTCCTATAATTCACCCCTCCACTTT. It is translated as CSATGDSYNSPLHF.

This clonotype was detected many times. The CDR3 DNA follows: TGTGCCAGCAGTTGGGGGGCTGCCACGGGAACAGATACGCAGTATTTT. Encoded protein: CASSWGAATGTDTQYF. J is TRBJ2-3 and V is TRBV28; TRBD1 or TRBD2 may be the D gene (6 bases each). Trimming took 4 bases from V and 3 from J, leaving 17 bases between them. The CDR3 sequence is 16 residues long. Germline CDR1 and CDR2: MDHEN and SYDVKM.

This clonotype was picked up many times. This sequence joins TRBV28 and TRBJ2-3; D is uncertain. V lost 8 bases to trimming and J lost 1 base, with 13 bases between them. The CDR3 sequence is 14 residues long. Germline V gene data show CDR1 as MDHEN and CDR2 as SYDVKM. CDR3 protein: CASRQDRRTDTQYF. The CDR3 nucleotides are TGTGCCAGCCGTCAGGACCGACGCACAGATACGCAGTATTTT.

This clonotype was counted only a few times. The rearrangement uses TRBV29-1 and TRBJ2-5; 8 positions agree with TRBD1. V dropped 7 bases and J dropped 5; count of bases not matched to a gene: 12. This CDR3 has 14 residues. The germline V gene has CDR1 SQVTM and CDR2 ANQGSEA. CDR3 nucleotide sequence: TGCAGCGCCACGGACAGGGCGCGGCGGGAGACCCAGTACTTC. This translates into CSATDRARRETQYF.

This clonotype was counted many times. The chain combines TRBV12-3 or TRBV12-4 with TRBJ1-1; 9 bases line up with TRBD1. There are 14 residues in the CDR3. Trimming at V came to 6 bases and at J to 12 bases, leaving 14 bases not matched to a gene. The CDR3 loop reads CASRPPWDRASTFF. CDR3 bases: TGTGCCAGCAGGCCCCCCTGGGACAGGGCTTCGACTTTCTTT.

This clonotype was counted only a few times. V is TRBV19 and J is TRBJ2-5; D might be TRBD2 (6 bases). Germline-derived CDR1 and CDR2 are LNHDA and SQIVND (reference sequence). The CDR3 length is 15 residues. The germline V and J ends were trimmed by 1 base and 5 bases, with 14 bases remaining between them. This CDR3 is CASSIASGTWETQYF. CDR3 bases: TGTGCCAGTAGTATAGCCTCCGGGACTTGGGAGACCCAGTACTTC.

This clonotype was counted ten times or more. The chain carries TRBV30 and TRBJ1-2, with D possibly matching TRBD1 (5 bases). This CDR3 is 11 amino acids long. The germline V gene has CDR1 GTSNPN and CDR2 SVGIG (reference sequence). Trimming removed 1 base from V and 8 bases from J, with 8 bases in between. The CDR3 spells CAWSEGNGYTF. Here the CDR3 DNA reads TGTGCCTGGAGTGAGGGGAACGGCTACACCTTC.

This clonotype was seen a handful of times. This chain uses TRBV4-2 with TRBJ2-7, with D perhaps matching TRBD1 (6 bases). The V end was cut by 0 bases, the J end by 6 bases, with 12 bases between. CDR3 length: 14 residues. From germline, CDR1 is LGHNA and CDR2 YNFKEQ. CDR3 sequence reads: CASSQEDTGLEQYF. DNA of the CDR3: TGTGCCAGCAGCCAAGAGGATACAGGGCTCGAGCAGTACTTC.

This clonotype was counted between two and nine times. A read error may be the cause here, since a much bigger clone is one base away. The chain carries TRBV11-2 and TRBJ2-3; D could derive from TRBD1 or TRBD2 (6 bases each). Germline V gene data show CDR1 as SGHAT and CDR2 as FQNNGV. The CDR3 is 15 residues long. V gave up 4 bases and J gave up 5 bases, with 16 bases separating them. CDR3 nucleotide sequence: TGTGCCAGCAGCTCGCCCCGGGGGCTGATAGATACGCAGTATTTT. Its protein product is CASSSPRGLIDTQYF.

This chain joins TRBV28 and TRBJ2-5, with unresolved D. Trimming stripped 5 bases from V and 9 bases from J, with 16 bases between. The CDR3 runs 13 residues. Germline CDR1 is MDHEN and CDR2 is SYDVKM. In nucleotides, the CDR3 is TGTGCCAGCAGTCTAGGTCTACAAGGGTCCCAGTACTTC. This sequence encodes CASSLGLQGSQYF.

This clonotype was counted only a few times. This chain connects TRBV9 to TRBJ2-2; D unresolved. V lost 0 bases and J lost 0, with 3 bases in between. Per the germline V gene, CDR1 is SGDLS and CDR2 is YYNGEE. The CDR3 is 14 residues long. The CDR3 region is CASSVVPNTGELFF. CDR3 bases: TGTGCCAGCAGCGTAGTACCGAACACCGGGGAGCTGTTTTTT.

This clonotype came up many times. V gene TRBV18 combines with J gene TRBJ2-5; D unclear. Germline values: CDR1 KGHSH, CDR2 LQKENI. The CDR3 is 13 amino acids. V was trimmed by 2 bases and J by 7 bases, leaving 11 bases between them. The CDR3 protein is CASSPSGGSTQYF. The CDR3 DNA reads TGTGCCAGCTCACCATCGGGCGGTTCGACCCAGTACTTC.

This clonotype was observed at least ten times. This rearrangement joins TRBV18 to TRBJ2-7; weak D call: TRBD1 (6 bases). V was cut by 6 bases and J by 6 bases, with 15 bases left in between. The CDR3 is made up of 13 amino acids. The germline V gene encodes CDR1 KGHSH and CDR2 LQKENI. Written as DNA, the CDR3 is TGTGCCAGCTCCAGAGACTCAGGGGCCGAGCAGTACTTC. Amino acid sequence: CASSRDSGAEQYF.

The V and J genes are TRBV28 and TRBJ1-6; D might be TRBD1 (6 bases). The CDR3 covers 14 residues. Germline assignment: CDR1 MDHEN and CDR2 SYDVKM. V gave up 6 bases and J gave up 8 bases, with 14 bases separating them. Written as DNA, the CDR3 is TGTGCCAGCAGGGTTTTTAACAGGGATTCACCCCTCCACTTT. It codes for CASRVFNRDSPLHF.

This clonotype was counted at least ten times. The CDR3 here is CASSPYRDREEAFF. The CDR3 DNA follows: TGTGCCAGCAGCCCTTACCGGGACAGGGAGGAAGCTTTCTTT. The genes are TRBV3-1 and TRBJ1-1; 9 nucleotides match TRBD1. CDR3 length equals 14 residues. Germline assignment: CDR1 LGHDT and CDR2 YNNKEL (reference sequence). V gave up 4 bases and J gave up 8 bases; unmatched junction bases: 8.

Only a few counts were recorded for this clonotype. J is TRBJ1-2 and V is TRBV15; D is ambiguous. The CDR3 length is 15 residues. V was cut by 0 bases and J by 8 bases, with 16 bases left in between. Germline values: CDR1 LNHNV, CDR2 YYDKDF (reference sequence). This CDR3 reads CATSRDRTRGQGYTF. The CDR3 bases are TGTGCCACCAGCAGAGATCGCACGAGAGGGCAAGGCTACACCTTC. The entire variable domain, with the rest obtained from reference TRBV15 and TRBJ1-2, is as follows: DAMVIQNPRYQVTQFGKPVTLSCSQTLNHNVMYWYQQKSSQAPKLLFHYYDKDFNNEADTPDNFQSRRPNTSFCFLDIRSPGLGDTAMYLCATSRDRTRGQGYTFGSGTRLTVV.

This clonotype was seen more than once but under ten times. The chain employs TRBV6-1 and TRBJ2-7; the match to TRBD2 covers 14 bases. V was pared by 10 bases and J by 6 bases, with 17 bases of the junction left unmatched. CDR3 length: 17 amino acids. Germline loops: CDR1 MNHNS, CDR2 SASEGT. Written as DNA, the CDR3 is TGTGCCACCTATAGGGGACTAGCGGGAGATTTAGAGCGCGAGCAGTACTTC. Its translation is CATYRGLAGDLEREQYF.